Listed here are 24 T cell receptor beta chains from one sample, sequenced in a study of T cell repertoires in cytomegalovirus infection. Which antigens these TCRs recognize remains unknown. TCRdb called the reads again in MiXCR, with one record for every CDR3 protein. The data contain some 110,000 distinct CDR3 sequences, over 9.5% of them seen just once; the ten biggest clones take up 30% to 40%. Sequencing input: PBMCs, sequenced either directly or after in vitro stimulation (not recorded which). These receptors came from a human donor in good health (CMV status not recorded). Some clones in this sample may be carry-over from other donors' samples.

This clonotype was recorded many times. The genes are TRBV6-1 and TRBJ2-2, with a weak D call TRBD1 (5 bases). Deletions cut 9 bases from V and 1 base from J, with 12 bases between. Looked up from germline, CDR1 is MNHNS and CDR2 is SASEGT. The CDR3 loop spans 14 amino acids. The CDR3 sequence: CASQGRKNTGELFF. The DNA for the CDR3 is TGTGCCAGTCAGGGCCGAAAGAACACCGGGGAGCTGTTTTTT.

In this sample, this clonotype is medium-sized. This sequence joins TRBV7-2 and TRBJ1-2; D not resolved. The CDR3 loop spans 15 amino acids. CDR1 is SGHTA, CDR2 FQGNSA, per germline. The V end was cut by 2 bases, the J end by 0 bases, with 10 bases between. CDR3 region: CASSLYERANYGYTF. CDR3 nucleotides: TGTGCCAGCAGCTTATATGAGAGGGCTAACTATGGCTACACCTTC.

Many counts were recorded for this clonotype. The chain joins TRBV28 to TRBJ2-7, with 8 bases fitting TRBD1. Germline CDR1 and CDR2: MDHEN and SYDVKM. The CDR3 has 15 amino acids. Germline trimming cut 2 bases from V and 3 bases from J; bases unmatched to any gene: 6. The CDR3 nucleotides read TGTGCCAGCAGTTTAGCGGCAGGGGGCTTCTACGAGCAGTACTTC. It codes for CASSLAAGGFYEQYF.

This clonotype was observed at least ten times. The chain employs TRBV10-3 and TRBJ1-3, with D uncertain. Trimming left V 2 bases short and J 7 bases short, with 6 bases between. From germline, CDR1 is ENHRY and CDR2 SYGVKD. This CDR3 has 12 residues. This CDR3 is CAISEVGNTIYF. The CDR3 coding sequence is TGTGCCATCAGTGAGGTGGGGAACACCATATATTTT.

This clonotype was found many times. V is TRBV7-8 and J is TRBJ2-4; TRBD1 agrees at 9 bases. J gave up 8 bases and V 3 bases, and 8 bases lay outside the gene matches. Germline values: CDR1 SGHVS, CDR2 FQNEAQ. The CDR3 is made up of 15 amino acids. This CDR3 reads CASSFRDRGLDIQYF. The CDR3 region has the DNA TGTGCCAGCAGCTTCCGAGACAGGGGGTTAGACATTCAGTACTTC.

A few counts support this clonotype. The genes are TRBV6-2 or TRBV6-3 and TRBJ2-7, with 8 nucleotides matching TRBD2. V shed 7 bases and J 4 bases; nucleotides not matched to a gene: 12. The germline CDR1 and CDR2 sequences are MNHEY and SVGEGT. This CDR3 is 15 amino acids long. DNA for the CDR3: TGTGCCAGCACCGCCATTGGAGCGGGAGTGTACGAGCAGTACTTC. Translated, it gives CASTAIGAGVYEQYF.

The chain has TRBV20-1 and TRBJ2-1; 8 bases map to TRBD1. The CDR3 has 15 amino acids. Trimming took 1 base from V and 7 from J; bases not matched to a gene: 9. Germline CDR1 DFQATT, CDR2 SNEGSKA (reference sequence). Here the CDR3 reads CSARGGTGYYNEQFF. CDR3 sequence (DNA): TGCAGTGCTAGAGGGGGGACAGGTTATTATAATGAGCAGTTCTTC.

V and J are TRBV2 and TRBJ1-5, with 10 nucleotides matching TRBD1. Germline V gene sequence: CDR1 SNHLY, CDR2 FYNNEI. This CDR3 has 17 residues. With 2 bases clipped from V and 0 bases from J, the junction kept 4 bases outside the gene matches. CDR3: CASSESTGGYSNQPQHF. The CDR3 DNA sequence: TGTGCCAGCAGTGAATCGACAGGGGGCTATAGCAATCAGCCCCAGCATTTT.

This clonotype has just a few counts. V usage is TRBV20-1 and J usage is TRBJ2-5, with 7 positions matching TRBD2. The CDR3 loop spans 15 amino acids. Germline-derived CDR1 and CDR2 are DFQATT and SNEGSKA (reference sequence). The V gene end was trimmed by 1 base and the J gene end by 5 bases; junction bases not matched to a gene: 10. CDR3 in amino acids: CSARGGRAVGETQYF. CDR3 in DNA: TGCAGTGCTAGAGGGGGGAGGGCCGTCGGTGAGACCCAGTACTTC.

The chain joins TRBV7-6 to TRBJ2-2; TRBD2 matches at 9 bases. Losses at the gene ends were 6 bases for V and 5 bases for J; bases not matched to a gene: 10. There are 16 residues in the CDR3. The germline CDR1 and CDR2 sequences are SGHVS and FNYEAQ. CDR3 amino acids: CASRTVGSGRTGELFF. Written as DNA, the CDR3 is TGTGCCAGCAGAACAGTGGGTAGCGGGAGAACCGGGGAGCTGTTTTTT.

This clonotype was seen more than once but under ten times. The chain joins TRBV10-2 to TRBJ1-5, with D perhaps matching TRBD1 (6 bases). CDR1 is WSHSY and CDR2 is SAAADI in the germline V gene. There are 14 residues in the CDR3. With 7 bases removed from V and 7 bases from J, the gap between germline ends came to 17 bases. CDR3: CASTPGGPEQPQHF. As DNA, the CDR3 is TGCGCCAGCACCCCCGGGGGGCCAGAACAGCCCCAGCATTTT.

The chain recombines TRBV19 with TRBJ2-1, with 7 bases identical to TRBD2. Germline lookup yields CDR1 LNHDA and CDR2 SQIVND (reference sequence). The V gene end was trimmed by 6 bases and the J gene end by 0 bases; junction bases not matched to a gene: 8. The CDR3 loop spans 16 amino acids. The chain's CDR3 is CASRGKSGVSYNEQFF. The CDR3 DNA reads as TGTGCCAGTAGGGGGAAGAGCGGGGTCTCCTACAATGAGCAGTTCTTC. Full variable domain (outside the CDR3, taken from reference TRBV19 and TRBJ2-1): DGGITQSPKYLFRKEGQNVTLSCEQNLNHDAMYWYRQDPGQGLRLIYYSQIVNDFQKGDIAEGYSVSREKKESFPLTVTSAQKNPTAFYLCASRGKSGVSYNEQFFGPGTRLTVL.

The CDR3 loop reads CASSYSPTRTSGSSYNEQFF. In DNA, the CDR3 is TGTGCCAGCAGTTACTCCCCAACTCGGACTAGCGGGAGCTCCTACAATGAGCAGTTCTTC. The genes are TRBV6-2 or TRBV6-3 and TRBJ2-1; 13 positions agree with TRBD2. The CDR3 is 20 amino acids. V shed 0 bases and J 0 bases; nucleotides not matched to a gene: 8. Per germline, CDR1 MNHEY and CDR2 SVGEGT.

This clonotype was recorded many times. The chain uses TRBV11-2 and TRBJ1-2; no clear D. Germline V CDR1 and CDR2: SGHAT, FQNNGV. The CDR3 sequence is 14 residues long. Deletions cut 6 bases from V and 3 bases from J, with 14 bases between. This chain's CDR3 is CASRDPAGDYGYTF. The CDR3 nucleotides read TGTGCCAGCAGGGACCCAGCAGGCGACTATGGCTACACCTTC.

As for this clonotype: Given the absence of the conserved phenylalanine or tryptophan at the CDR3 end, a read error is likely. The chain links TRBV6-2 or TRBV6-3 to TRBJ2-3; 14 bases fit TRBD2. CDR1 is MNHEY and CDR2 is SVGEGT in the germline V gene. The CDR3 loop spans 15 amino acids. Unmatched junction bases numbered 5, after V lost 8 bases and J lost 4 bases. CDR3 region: CASQPGLAGADTQYS. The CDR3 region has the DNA TGTGCCAGCCAACCGGGACTAGCGGGAGCAGATACGCAGTATTCT.

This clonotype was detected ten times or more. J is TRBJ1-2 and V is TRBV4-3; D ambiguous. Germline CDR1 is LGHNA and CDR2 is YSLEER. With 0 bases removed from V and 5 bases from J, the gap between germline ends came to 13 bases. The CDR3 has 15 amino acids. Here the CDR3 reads CASSQDSGSGYGYTF. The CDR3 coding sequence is TGCGCCAGCAGCCAAGATTCGGGATCCGGGTATGGCTACACCTTC.

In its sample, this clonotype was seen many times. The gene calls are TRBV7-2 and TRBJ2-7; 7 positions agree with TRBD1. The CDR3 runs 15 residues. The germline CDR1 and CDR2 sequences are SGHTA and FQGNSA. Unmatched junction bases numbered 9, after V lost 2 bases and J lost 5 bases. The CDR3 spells CASSLLQGLRHEQYF. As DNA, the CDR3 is TGTGCCAGCAGCTTACTACAGGGGCTCAGACACGAGCAGTACTTC.

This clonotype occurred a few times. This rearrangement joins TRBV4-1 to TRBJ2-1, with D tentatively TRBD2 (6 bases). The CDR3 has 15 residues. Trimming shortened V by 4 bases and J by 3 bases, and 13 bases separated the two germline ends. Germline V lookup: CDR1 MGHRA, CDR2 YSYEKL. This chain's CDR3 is CASSLHRTNYNEQFF. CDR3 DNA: TGCGCCAGCAGCCTCCACAGGACTAACTACAATGAGCAGTTCTTC.

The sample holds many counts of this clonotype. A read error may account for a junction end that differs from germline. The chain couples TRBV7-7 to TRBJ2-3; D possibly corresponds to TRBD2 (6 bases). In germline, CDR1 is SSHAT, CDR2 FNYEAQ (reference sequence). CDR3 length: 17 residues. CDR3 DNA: TGTGCTAGCAGCTTAGCGGTTAGCTCCTTTGGCACAGATACGCAGTATTTT. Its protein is CASSLAVSSFGTDTQYF. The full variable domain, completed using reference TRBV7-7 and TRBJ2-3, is GAGVSQSPRYKVTKRGQDVTLRCDPISSHATLYWYQQALGQGPEFLTYFNYEAQPDKSGLPSDRFSAERPEGSISTLTIQRTEQRDSAMYRCASSLAVSSFGTDTQYFGPGTRLTVL.

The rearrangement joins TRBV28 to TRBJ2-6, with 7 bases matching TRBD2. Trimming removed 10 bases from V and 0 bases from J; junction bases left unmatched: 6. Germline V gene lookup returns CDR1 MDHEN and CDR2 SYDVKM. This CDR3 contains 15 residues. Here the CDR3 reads CATRGVGSGANVLTF. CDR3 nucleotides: TGTGCCACACGGGGGGTAGGCTCTGGGGCCAACGTCCTGACTTTC.

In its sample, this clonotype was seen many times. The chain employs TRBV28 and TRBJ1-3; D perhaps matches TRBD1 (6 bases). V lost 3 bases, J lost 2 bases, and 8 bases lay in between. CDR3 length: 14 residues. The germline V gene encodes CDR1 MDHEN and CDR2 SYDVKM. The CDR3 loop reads CASSFGQPGNTIYF. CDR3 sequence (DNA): TGTGCCAGCAGTTTCGGACAGCCTGGAAACACCATATATTTT.

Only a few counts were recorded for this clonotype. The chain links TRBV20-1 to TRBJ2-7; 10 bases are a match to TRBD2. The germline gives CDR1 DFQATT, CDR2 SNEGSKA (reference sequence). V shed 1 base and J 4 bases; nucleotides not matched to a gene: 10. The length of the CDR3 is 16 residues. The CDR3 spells CSARVPPLAGRYEQYF. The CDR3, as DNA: TGCAGTGCTAGAGTTCCGCCACTAGCGGGAAGATACGAGCAGTACTTC.

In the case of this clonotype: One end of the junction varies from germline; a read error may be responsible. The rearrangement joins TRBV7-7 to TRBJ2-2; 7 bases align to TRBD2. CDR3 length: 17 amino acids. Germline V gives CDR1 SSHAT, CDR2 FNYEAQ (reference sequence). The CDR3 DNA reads TGTGCTAGCAGCTTATCCGTCTGGGGCGGGAGCACCGGGGAGCTGTTTTTT. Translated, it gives CASSLSVWGGSTGELFF.

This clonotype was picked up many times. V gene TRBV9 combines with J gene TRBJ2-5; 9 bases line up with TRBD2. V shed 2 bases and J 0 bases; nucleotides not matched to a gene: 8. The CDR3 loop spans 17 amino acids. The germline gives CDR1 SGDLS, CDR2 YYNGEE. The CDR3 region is CASSVGASGMYQETQYF. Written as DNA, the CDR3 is TGTGCCAGCAGCGTTGGTGCTAGCGGGATGTACCAAGAGACCCAGTACTTC.